Listed below are T cell receptor beta chains from one sample, sequenced in a study of CD8+ T cells in alopecia areata. Sequenced by immunoSEQ multiplex PCR; TCRdb stores in-frame clones only, minus some. The sample lists 140,000 to 150,000 clones, 45% to 60% occurring once. Sequencing used CD8+ T cells sorted from blood, obtained at week 4, from a patient treated with tofacitinib. These receptors all come from a human donor with alopecia areata. Both conserved end residues are part of each CDR3. D genes are given only for firm matches. Some rows have no size entry. The others give once, few or many, or a class for an expanded clone.

d_call: .; clone_size: .; v_call: TRBV29-1; j_call: TRBJ2-7; cdr3_nt: TGCAGCGTTGAAGATCGCGTTCAGGCGAACTACGAGCAGTACTTC; cdr3_aa: CSVEDRVQANYEQYF
d_call: .; clone_size: .; v_call: TRBV27; j_call: TRBJ1-6; cdr3_nt: TGTGCCAGCAGTTTATCTCAACCCGGGCCTCATTCACCCCTCCACTTT; cdr3_aa: CASSLSQPGPHSPLHF
d_call: .; clone_size: .; v_call: TRBV2; j_call: TRBJ1-6; cdr3_nt: TGTGCCAGCAAGTTCGCTGGATTTGGGTCACCCCTCCACTTT; cdr3_aa: CASKFAGFGSPLHF
d_call: .; clone_size: few; v_call: TRBV30; j_call: TRBJ2-1; cdr3_nt: TGTGCCTGGAAGGAAGGACACAAGTCAGGGAGCTCCTACAATGAGCAGTTCTTC; cdr3_aa: CAWKEGHKSGSSYNEQFF
d_call: .; clone_size: few; v_call: TRBV19; j_call: TRBJ1-1; cdr3_nt: TGTGCCACCGAGGGCACTGAAGCTTTCTTT; cdr3_aa: CATEGTEAFF
d_call: .; clone_size: .; v_call: TRBV29-1; j_call: TRBJ2-2; cdr3_nt: TGCAGCGTTGGAGGGGGAACCGGGGAGCTGTTTTTT; cdr3_aa: CSVGGGTGELFF
d_call: TRBD1; clone_size: .; v_call: TRBV5-5; j_call: TRBJ2-1; cdr3_nt: TGTGCCAGCAGCTACTTGGGGACAGGGCCCTACAATGAGCAGTTCTTC; cdr3_aa: CASSYLGTGPYNEQFF
d_call: TRBD2; clone_size: once; v_call: TRBV4-3; j_call: TRBJ2-3; cdr3_nt: TGCGCCAGCAGCCAAGCTGCTAGCGGGGACACAGATACGCAGTATTTT; cdr3_aa: CASSQAASGDTDTQYF
d_call: .; clone_size: few; v_call: TRBV7-8; j_call: TRBJ1-1; cdr3_nt: TGTGCCAGCAGCGAAGGTTTGTTAGGCACTGAAGCTTTCTTT; cdr3_aa: CASSEGLLGTEAFF
d_call: .; clone_size: .; v_call: TRBV7-8; j_call: TRBJ2-3; cdr3_nt: TGTGCCAGCAGCAAACCCAGGTGGCACACAGATACGCAGTATTTT; cdr3_aa: CASSKPRWHTDTQYF
d_call: TRBD1; clone_size: .; v_call: TRBV25-1; j_call: TRBJ1-5; cdr3_nt: TGTGCCAGCAGAGGCCAGGGGGCGGGTCAGCCCCAGCATTTT; cdr3_aa: CASRGQGAGQPQHF
d_call: TRBD2; clone_size: .; v_call: TRBV6-5; j_call: TRBJ2-7; cdr3_nt: TGTGCCAGCAGTTACTCTGGGGGGGACTACGAGCAGTACTTC; cdr3_aa: CASSYSGGDYEQYF
d_call: .; clone_size: .; v_call: TRBV7-2; j_call: TRBJ2-7; cdr3_nt: TGTGCCAGCAGCCCCTGGGACACCCCCTCCTCCTACGAGCAGTACTTC; cdr3_aa: CASSPWDTPSSYEQYF
d_call: TRBD1; clone_size: .; v_call: TRBV13; j_call: TRBJ1-5; cdr3_nt: TGTGCCAGCAGCTCGGGAGGGGGCGGTCAGCCCCAGCATTTT; cdr3_aa: CASSSGGGGQPQHF
d_call: TRBD2; clone_size: .; v_call: TRBV9; j_call: TRBJ2-6; cdr3_nt: TGTGCCAGCAGCAAAGCGGGGGGTACTGGGGCCAACGTCCTGACTTTC; cdr3_aa: CASSKAGGTGANVLTF
d_call: TRBD1; clone_size: .; v_call: TRBV9; j_call: TRBJ1-6; cdr3_nt: TGTGCCAGCAGCGAAAGGACAGGGGTTAATTCACCCCTCCACTTT; cdr3_aa: CASSERTGVNSPLHF
d_call: .; clone_size: .; v_call: TRBV5-6; j_call: TRBJ2-3; cdr3_nt: TGTGCCAGCAGCTCCGGGGACGGAGATACGCAGTATTTT; cdr3_aa: CASSSGDGDTQYF
d_call: .; clone_size: once; v_call: TRBV9; j_call: TRBJ2-2; cdr3_nt: TGTGCCAGCAGCCCTCAGGGGGGGGAGCTGTTTTTT; cdr3_aa: CASSPQGGELFF
d_call: TRBD1; clone_size: .; v_call: TRBV27; j_call: TRBJ1-2; cdr3_nt: TGTGCCAGCAAACCAGGACAGGAAGGAAGCTATGGCTACACCTTC; cdr3_aa: CASKPGQEGSYGYTF
d_call: TRBD2; clone_size: .; v_call: TRBV7-8; j_call: TRBJ2-1; cdr3_nt: TGTGCCAGCAGCTTAGGCAGCGGGACGTACAATGAGCAGTTCTTC; cdr3_aa: CASSLGSGTYNEQFF
d_call: .; clone_size: few; v_call: TRBV7-2; j_call: TRBJ2-4; cdr3_nt: TGTGCCAGCAGGCGCGCCGGGAACTCCAAAAACATTCAGTACTTC; cdr3_aa: CASRRAGNSKNIQYF
d_call: .; clone_size: few; v_call: TRBV29-1; j_call: TRBJ1-1; cdr3_nt: TGCAGCGTTGAAGATGGGGATACTGAAGCTTTCTTT; cdr3_aa: CSVEDGDTEAFF
d_call: TRBD1; clone_size: .; v_call: TRBV4-3; j_call: TRBJ1-5; cdr3_nt: TGCGCCAGCAGCCCCGGGACAGGCCGCAATCAGCCCCAGCATTTT; cdr3_aa: CASSPGTGRNQPQHF
d_call: .; clone_size: .; v_call: TRBV7-6; j_call: TRBJ2-1; cdr3_nt: TGTGCCAGCAGCTTAGAAGGCGGCTACAATGAGCAGTTCTTC; cdr3_aa: CASSLEGGYNEQFF
d_call: TRBD2; clone_size: few; v_call: TRBV15; j_call: TRBJ2-2; cdr3_nt: TGTGCCACCAGCCTACTAGCGGGGGTCGGGGAGCTGTTTTTT; cdr3_aa: CATSLLAGVGELFF
d_call: .; clone_size: .; v_call: TRBV19; j_call: TRBJ2-6; cdr3_nt: TGTGCCAGTAGACCCAGTGGTGGGGGAACTGGGGCCAACGTCCTGACTTTC; cdr3_aa: CASRPSGGGTGANVLTF
d_call: .; clone_size: .; v_call: TRBV18; j_call: TRBJ2-1; cdr3_nt: TGTGCCAGCTCACCATCCACAGGGACTCCCCACAATGAGCAGTTCTTC; cdr3_aa: CASSPSTGTPHNEQFF
d_call: .; clone_size: .; v_call: TRBV7-8; j_call: TRBJ1-5; cdr3_nt: TGTGCCAGCAGCTCATCACTTGACTTGCATTTT; cdr3_aa: CASSSSLDLHF
d_call: TRBD1; clone_size: .; v_call: TRBV4-1; j_call: TRBJ2-7; cdr3_nt: TGCGCCAGCAGCCAACCGGGACAGGGGGTCTACGAGCAGTACTTC; cdr3_aa: CASSQPGQGVYEQYF
d_call: .; clone_size: .; v_call: TRBV5-6; j_call: TRBJ1-5; cdr3_nt: TGTGCCAGCAGCTTATCTTACGGGAACAATCAGCCCCAGCATTTT; cdr3_aa: CASSLSYGNNQPQHF
d_call: .; clone_size: .; v_call: TRBV15; j_call: TRBJ2-1; cdr3_nt: TGTGCCACCAGCAGAGAAGGTGGCCATGAGCAGTTCTTC; cdr3_aa: CATSREGGHEQFF
d_call: .; clone_size: .; v_call: TRBV13; j_call: TRBJ2-5; cdr3_nt: TGTGCCAGCAGCTTAAGGGAAGACCAAGAGACCCAGTACTTC; cdr3_aa: CASSLREDQETQYF
d_call: TRBD2; clone_size: .; v_call: TRBV5-6; j_call: TRBJ2-1; cdr3_nt: TGTGCCAGCAGCTTGGGCGCAGCGGGGCTGTACAATGAGCAGTTCTTC; cdr3_aa: CASSLGAAGLYNEQFF
d_call: .; clone_size: .; v_call: TRBV7-9; j_call: TRBJ2-7; cdr3_nt: TGTGCCAGCAGCCTGGGGGGAACTCAGCCGTACTTC; cdr3_aa: CASSLGGTQPYF
d_call: .; clone_size: .; v_call: TRBV7-9; j_call: TRBJ1-4; cdr3_nt: TGTGCCAGCAGCTTAGGTCATGAAAAACTGTTTTTT; cdr3_aa: CASSLGHEKLFF
d_call: .; clone_size: few; v_call: TRBV28; j_call: TRBJ2-1; cdr3_nt: TGTGCCAGCAGTCTTCGGGGGAGGGAGCAGTTCTTC; cdr3_aa: CASSLRGREQFF
d_call: .; clone_size: .; v_call: TRBV29-1; j_call: TRBJ2-5; cdr3_nt: TGCAGCGCCTGCCTGGTGGCCGCGATGGAGACCCAGTACTTC; cdr3_aa: CSACLVAAMETQYF
d_call: .; clone_size: .; v_call: TRBV30; j_call: TRBJ2-4; cdr3_nt: TGTGCCTGGAGCCCAACGGAGGGACACCAGTACTTC; cdr3_aa: CAWSPTEGHQYF
d_call: .; clone_size: .; v_call: TRBV30; j_call: TRBJ1-2; cdr3_nt: TGTGCCGGAGGGACCGGCTATGGCTACACCTTC; cdr3_aa: CAGGTGYGYTF
d_call: TRBD1; clone_size: .; v_call: TRBV6-5; j_call: TRBJ1-5; cdr3_nt: TGTGCCAGCAGTCGACAGGGGGCAAATCAGCCCCAGCATTTT; cdr3_aa: CASSRQGANQPQHF
d_call: .; clone_size: .; v_call: TRBV5-1; j_call: TRBJ2-5; cdr3_nt: TGCGCCAGCAGCTTGGGACAGCAAGAGACCCAGTACTTC; cdr3_aa: CASSLGQQETQYF
d_call: TRBD2; clone_size: .; v_call: TRBV5-6; j_call: TRBJ2-3; cdr3_nt: TGTGCCAGCAGCTTGGCGCTAGCGGACCACACAGATACGCAGTATTTT; cdr3_aa: CASSLALADHTDTQYF
d_call: TRBD1; clone_size: .; v_call: TRBV19; j_call: TRBJ1-2; cdr3_nt: TGTGCCAGTAGTATCGGACAGGGCGATGGCTACACCTTC; cdr3_aa: CASSIGQGDGYTF
d_call: TRBD2; clone_size: .; v_call: TRBV5-6; j_call: TRBJ2-5; cdr3_nt: TGTGCCAGCAGCTTGGCCGGACTAGCGGGGGAAGAGACCCAGTACTTC; cdr3_aa: CASSLAGLAGEETQYF
d_call: .; clone_size: .; v_call: TRBV4-1; j_call: TRBJ1-5; cdr3_nt: TGCGCCAGCAGCCAAGAGCCCATAGATTATAGCAATCAGCCCCAGCATTTT; cdr3_aa: CASSQEPIDYSNQPQHF
d_call: TRBD1; clone_size: few; v_call: TRBV19; j_call: TRBJ2-6; cdr3_nt: TGTGCCAGTAGTATTGACAGGGAAGGGGCCAACGTCCTGACTTTC; cdr3_aa: CASSIDREGANVLTF
d_call: .; clone_size: .; v_call: TRBV13; j_call: TRBJ1-1; cdr3_nt: TGTGCCAGCAGCTTAGGCGTGGGGAGGACTGAAGCTTTCTTT; cdr3_aa: CASSLGVGRTEAFF
d_call: .; clone_size: .; v_call: TRBV15; j_call: TRBJ2-6; cdr3_nt: TGTGCCACCAGCAGAGGAAACGGTGTGAGGGCCAACGTCCTGACTTTC; cdr3_aa: CATSRGNGVRANVLTF